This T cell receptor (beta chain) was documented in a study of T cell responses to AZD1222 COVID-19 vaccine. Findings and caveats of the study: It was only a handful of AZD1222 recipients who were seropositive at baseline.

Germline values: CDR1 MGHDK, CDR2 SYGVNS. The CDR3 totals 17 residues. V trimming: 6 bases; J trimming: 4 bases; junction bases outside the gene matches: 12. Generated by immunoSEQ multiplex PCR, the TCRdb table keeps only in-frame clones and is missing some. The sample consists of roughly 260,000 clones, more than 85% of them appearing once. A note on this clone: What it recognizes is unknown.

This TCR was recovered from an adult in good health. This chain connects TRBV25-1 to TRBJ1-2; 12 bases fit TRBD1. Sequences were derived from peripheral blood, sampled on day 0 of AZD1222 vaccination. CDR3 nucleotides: TGTGCCAGCAGCCCTTGGGGACAGGGGGCTTCTGGCTATGGCTACACCTTC. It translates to CASSPWGQGASGYGYTF.